This entry describes one TCR beta chain. What antigen it recognizes has not been identified. Base qualities were left out, and no much larger clone turns up one base away. This record belongs to a study of T cells after yellow fever vaccination (dated by TCRdb to the late 2010s). In the study overall: Libraries from fractions with low cell numbers were prepared with the SMART-Seq v4 Ultra Low Input RNA kit. Blood was collected at multiple timepoints before and after primary and secondary immunization, and bulk PBMC replicates and cell subsets were isolated. To follow T-cell clones before and after both primary and booster YFV17D yellow fever vaccination, bulk TCR alpha and beta repertoires underwent longitudinal sequencing. Two healthy male donors, one aged 18 to 30 and one aged 30 to 40 years, made up the cohort.

The germline V gene (reference sequence) yields DFQATT for CDR1 and SNEGSKA for CDR2. Trimmed from V: 3 bases; trimmed from J: 4 bases; junction bases lacking a gene match: 13. The cysteine opens and the phenylalanine closes a CDR3 of 17 amino acids. CDR3 DNA is the only sequence kept; it has 51 bases, read in frame from the first base. Sample treatment or condition, as interpreted from the label and publication: live attenuated yellow fever vaccine strain. Two biological replicates of bulk PBMCs were collected at each blood-draw timepoint. A standard Ficoll-Paque protocol was used to isolate PBMCs from peripheral blood. TriZol was used to extract RNA from bulk PBMCs, CD4 and CD8 fractions, and dextramer-positive and dextramer-negative fractions. Summary of the overall study and its limitations: A small fraction of clonotypes showed up in both the CD4 and CD8 compartments, probably as a result of convergent recombination. Most clones expanded after primary vaccination were re-detected after the booster (around 96% of CD4 and 88% of CD8), suggesting broad memory maintenance. The secondary T-cell response was found to be weaker but faster than the primary response, with a peak reached on day 5 rather than on day 15. Computational filtering was required because FACS-sorted repertoires could contain abundant contaminating clonotypes from the bulk population. The study included only a couple of donors, which limits how far the findings can be generalized.

TCRdb lists the instrument as Illumina NovaSeq 6000. Synthesis of TCR cDNA relied on 5'RACE template switching, a step that introduced a universal primer site along with unique molecular identifiers. cDNA synthesis was primed from both the TCR alpha and TCR beta constant segments. Library amplification used two PCR steps, and the second PCR step added sample barcodes and sequencing adapters. Sequencing of libraries was performed on Illumina HiSeq 2500 (2x100 bp) or NovaSeq (2x150 bp). The study's own analysis went as follows. MIGEC was used to demultiplex reads and collapse the reads into UMI consensus sequences, and MiXCR was used for V(D)J alignment. Clonotypes responding to the vaccine were identified with edgeR on replicate PBMC samples, with the criteria of FDR below 0.01 and a log2 fold change above 5 up to day 15. CD4 or CD8 identity was assigned to each bulk clonotype according to whether the clonotype was present at higher abundance in the sequenced CD4 repertoire or the sequenced CD8 repertoire. TCRdb ran its own pipeline on the public reads, namely fastp trimming at Q25 and MiXCR clone calling, and kept in-frame beta chains. CDR3 protein sequences are deduplicated, and each keeps its most common genes and DNA. The V and J calls come from TCRdb's annotation, not from the publication. This sample is represented by fewer than 500,000 distinct CDR3 sequences; around a sixth of them were singletons. The ten largest clones take up 18% of the sample.

The sequence derives from a man aged 18 to 35 who received the YFV17D yellow fever vaccine. The sequence links TRBV20-1 to TRBJ2-5; 11 bases in the middle match TRBD2. Sample: PBMCs, taken before the yellow fever booster vaccination. The CDR3 has the sequence CSASPRVAGGNRETQYF. The DNA sequence is TGCAGTGCTAGCCCCCGAGTAGCGGGGGGGAATCGAGAGACCCAGTACTTC.